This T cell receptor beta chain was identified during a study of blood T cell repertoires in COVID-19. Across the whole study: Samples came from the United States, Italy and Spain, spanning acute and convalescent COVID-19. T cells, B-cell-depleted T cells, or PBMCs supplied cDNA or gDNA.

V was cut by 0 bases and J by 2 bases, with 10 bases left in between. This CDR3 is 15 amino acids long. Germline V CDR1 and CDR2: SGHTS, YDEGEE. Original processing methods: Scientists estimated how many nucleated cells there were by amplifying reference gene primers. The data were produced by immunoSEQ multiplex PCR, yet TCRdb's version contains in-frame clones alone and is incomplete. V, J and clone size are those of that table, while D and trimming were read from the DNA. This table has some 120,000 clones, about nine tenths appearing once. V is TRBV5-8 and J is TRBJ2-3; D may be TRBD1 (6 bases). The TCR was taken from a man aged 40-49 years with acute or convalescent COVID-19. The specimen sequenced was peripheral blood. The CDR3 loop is CASSLGRDITDTQYF. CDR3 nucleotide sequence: TGTGCCAGCAGCTTGGGCAGGGACATCACAGATACGCAGTATTTT.